Each of the 7 T cell receptor beta chains below was sequenced from the same sample in a study of shared clonotypes between healthy human individuals (dated by TCRdb to between 2020 and 2021). Receptor libraries were prepared by the immunoSEQ multiplex PCR assay. TCRdb re-hosts the immuneACCESS table, in-frame sequences only. Its copies lack some clones; in the studies checked, an unresolved V gene accounts for under half of them, and the cause for the rest is not known. This sample comprises approximately 2.5 million clones, around nine tenths of them detected only once. Jointly, the top ten make up about 0.13% of the sample. The sequencing sample was made of naive CD4+ T cells sorted from blood. The meaning of the sample's cell subset or site label: CD45RA+ positively selected. The receptors were gathered from a man between 18 and 35 years old in good health.

V usage is TRBV5-1 and J usage is TRBJ2-1; D possibly corresponds to TRBD1 (5 bases). V lost 1 base and J 5 bases, leaving 10 bases between the germline ends. CDR1 SGHRS and CDR2 YFSETQ come from the germline V gene. This CDR3 contains 14 residues. CDR3 bases: TGCGCCAGCAGCTTGCCAGGGTGGGACAATGAGCAGTTCTTC. Translation gives CASSLPGWDNEQFF.

The rearrangement uses TRBV7-8 and TRBJ2-5, with D perhaps matching TRBD2 (6 bases). CDR1 and CDR2 (germline): SGHVS, FQNEAQ. CDR3 length: 13 amino acids. V dropped 8 bases and J dropped 5 bases, with 15 bases sitting between them. The CDR3 is CASAAGRLETQYF. The CDR3 DNA follows: TGTGCCAGCGCCGCGGGACGGCTTGAGACCCAGTACTTC.

This chain joins TRBV6-5 and TRBJ2-7; a weak D match, TRBD1 (6 bases). The V end lost 10 bases, the J end lost 6 bases, and 16 bases lay between the germline ends. This CDR3 comprises 12 residues. Germline CDR1 and CDR2: MNHEY and SVGAGI. The CDR3 reads CATYRASGEQYF. The CDR3 DNA sequence: TGTGCCACTTACAGGGCTTCGGGCGAGCAGTACTTC.

The genes are TRBV20-1 and TRBJ2-1; D gene uncertain. In germline, CDR1 is DFQATT, CDR2 SNEGSKA (reference sequence). Trimming shortened V by 3 bases and J by 10 bases, and 7 bases separated the two germline ends. This CDR3 is built from 10 residues. The CDR3 coding sequence is TGCAGTGCTAGTCAGTTGGAGCAGTTCTTC. Translating it yields CSASQLEQFF.

The chain carries TRBV2 and TRBJ2-6, with 8 bases that match TRBD1. The CDR3 has 17 residues. Looked up from germline, CDR1 is SNHLY and CDR2 is FYNNEI. The trim removed 3 bases at V and 0 bases at J, leaving 4 bases unmatched. The CDR3 loop reads CASSDRGRGSGANVLTF. CDR3 DNA: TGTGCCAGCAGTGACAGGGGGCGAGGCTCTGGGGCCAACGTCCTGACTTTC.

This chain uses TRBV10-3 with TRBJ1-1; D perhaps matches TRBD1 (6 bases). The CDR3 loop spans 19 amino acids. V was cut by 3 bases and J by 0 bases, with 23 bases left in between. Germline CDR1 is ENHRY and CDR2 is SYGVKD. DNA for the CDR3: TGTGCCATCAGTGACCCTTCGGACAGCAGGGGCCCCATGAACACTGAAGCTTTCTTT. Protein sequence: CAISDPSDSRGPMNTEAFF.

The V gene is TRBV5-4, the J gene TRBJ2-3; 10 bases are shared with TRBD2. This CDR3 spans 15 amino acids. The V and J ends lost 1 base and 3 bases, in that order; junction bases with no gene match: 2. Germline CDR1 SGHNT, CDR2 YYREEE (reference sequence). Written as DNA, the CDR3 is TGTGCCAGCAGCTTGAAACTAGCGGGAACAGATACGCAGTATTTT. Translated, it gives CASSLKLAGTDTQYF.